This T cell receptor beta chain was sequenced during a study of cytomegalovirus exposure and HLA in healthy donors. Primers: 60 Vbeta forward and 13 Jbeta reverse. TCRdb's copy holds only in-frame clones and misses some; the assay was immunoSEQ multiplex PCR. The sample table includes tens of thousands of clones. General observations from the study: Some V segments could not be told apart, so they were left out, TRBV6-2 and TRBV6-3 among them. TCR beta chains numbering some 160 were designated cytomegalovirus-associated. Information on immune exposure was restricted to one variable (CMV serostatus).

Germline CDR1 and CDR2: SGHTA and FQGNSA. The CDR3 contains 11 residues. Trimming took 5 bases from V and 6 from J, leaving 6 bases between them. This cohort consisted of healthy bone marrow donors. Notes on this clone: Its specificity is unknown.

The V and J genes are TRBV7-2 and TRBJ2-3; no clear D gene. This clonotype was obtained from a woman in her thirties or forties in good health and CMV-seropositive. Material for sequencing was PBMCs. The CDR3 nucleotides are TGTGCCAGCAGCACCAGGGATACGCAGTATTTT. Protein product: CASSTRDTQYF.